This TCR beta chain was identified in a study of Graves' ophthalmopathy and Graves' hyperthyroidism. The CDR3 has 15 amino acids. Between the trimmed V and J ends, which lost 4 bases and 0 bases, there was a span of 13 bases. Patients were left out if they had other autoimmune diseases, uncontrolled infections, pregnancy or lactation. Amplified material comprised TCR beta CDR3 regions derived from RNA transcripts. HTBI primers were employed in first-round RT-PCR, then a second-round multiplex PCR followed. TCRdb called the multiplex PCR reads again in MiXCR, with one record for every CDR3 protein. In the table there are over 650,000 distinct CDR3 sequences, just over 40% of which are singletons. This clonotype was picked up a small number of times.

What was sequenced was peripheral blood. The rearrangement uses TRBV12-3 or TRBV12-4 and TRBJ2-7, with D perhaps given as TRBD1 or TRBD2 (5 bases each). This TCR derives from an adult man with Graves' ophthalmopathy. The CDR3 protein is CASSYSGTPSYEQYF. The DNA of the CDR3 is TGTGCCAGCAGTTACTCCGGGACCCCCTCCTACGAGCAGTACTTC.